This entry concerns a single T cell receptor beta chain. Its specificity is unknown. Some clones are missing from TCRdb's copy, which holds only in-frame ones; the method was immunoSEQ multiplex PCR. The sample has some 130,000 clones, roughly 89% seen once. This sample was taken from a study of cytomegalovirus exposure and HLA in healthy donors. Findings and limits, study-wide: The listing of 150 to 200 TCR beta chains classed them as cytomegalovirus-associated. Most TCRs appeared rarely, but some public TCRs recurred in many donors.

Per the germline V gene, CDR1 is MGHRA and CDR2 is YSYEKL. The V gene lost 7 bases and the J gene lost 3 bases, with 15 bases spanning the gap. The length of the CDR3 is 14 residues. The genes are TRBV4-1 and TRBJ1-2, with D maybe TRBD1 (5 bases). The TCR comes from a woman between 18 and 30 years old in good health and CMV-seronegative. The source material was PBMCs. CDR3 protein: CASNPSGGDYGYTF. CDR3 nucleotides: TGCGCCAGCAATCCTTCGGGGGGAGACTATGGCTACACCTTC.